This TCR beta chain originates from a study of human T cells and chemical hapten exposure. A remark on this clonotype: The antigen is not known.

TCRdb used MiXCR to reprocess the RACE reads, holding one entry per CDR3 protein. The sample consists of 73,000 or so distinct CDR3 sequences, about 9% of them appearing once. V was trimmed by 0 bases and J by 5 bases, leaving 10 bases between them. CDR1 and CDR2 (germline): SGHNT, YYREEE (reference sequence). CDR3 size: 14 residues. Time point of the sample: patch test 2, 6 weeks after DPC sensitization. The treatment denotes: therapeutic diphenylcyclopropenone sensitization with weekly scalp DPC. Notes on the study in general: While controls formed fewer of them, expanded TCRs formed significantly more large CDR3 similarity clusters.

The TCR originated in a woman between 45 and 65 years old with alopecia areata. Some clones in this sample may be carry-over from other donors' samples. The genes are TRBV5-4 and TRBJ2-3; D tentatively fits TRBD1 or TRBD2 (6 bases each). Sequenced here: whole blood, sampled in connection with sensitization to the hapten diphenylcyclopropenone (DPC). The CDR3 coding sequence is TGTGCCAGCAGCTTGGCCGGGGGCGGAGATACGCAGTATTTT. Translation gives CASSLAGGGDTQYF.